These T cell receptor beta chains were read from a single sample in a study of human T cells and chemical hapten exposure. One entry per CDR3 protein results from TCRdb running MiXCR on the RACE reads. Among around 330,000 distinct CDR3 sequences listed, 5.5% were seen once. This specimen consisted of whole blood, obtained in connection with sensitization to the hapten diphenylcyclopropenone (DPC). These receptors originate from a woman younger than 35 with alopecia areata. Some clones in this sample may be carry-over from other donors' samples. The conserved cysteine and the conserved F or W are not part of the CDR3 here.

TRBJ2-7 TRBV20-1 SAPSGGSRYEQY
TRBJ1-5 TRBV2 ASRGGWNQPQH
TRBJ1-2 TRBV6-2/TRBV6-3 ASRDPGLTPSGPMGYT
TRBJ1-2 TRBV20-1 SARDLLGQGSGYT
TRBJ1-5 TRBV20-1 SASTGHSNQPQH
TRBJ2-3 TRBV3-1 ASSRRDRLTDTQY
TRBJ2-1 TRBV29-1 SVAPSGYEQF
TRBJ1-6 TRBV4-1 ASSQAQGGNSPLH
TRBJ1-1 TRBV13 ASSLEGRWKNTEAF
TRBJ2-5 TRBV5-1 ASSFFRQEETQY
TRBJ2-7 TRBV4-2 ASSHTSGAYEQY
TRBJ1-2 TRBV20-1 SAPPRGYGYT
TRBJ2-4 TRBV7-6 ASSLGDRPNIQY
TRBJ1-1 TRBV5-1 ASSENTGVTEAF
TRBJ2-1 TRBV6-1 ASSERTGLGEQF
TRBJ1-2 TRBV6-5 ASNTHSGANYGYT
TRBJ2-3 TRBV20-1 SARPAPGDTQY
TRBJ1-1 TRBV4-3 ASSQDIGSSTNTEAF
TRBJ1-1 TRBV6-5 ASSYDSGQMNTEAF
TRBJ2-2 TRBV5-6 ASSIGRNTGELF
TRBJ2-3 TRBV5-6 ASSSQGRGRSTDTQY
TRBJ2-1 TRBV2 ASSATPGGHEQF
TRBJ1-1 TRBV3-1 ASSQRMADTEAF
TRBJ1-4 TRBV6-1 ASSERRAYLRGEKLF
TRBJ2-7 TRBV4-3 ASSQDYPATYEQY
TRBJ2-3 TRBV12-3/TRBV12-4 ASTRDSLTDTQY
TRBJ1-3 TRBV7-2 ASSSRPGYGNTIY
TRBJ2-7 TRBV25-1 ASRPLSGEQY
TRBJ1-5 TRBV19 ASDQGALNQPQH
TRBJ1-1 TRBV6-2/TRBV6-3 ASSSPGQGNTEAF
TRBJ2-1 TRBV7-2 ASRPSSYNEQF
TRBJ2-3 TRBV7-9 ASSLAQGYTDTQY
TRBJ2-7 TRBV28 ASEGGHEQY
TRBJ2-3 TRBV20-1 SARRGDQAADTQY
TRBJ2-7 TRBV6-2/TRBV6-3 ASSYSDRGSYERY
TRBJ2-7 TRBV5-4 ASSLGGRTEQY
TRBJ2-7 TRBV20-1 SARLEGGSYEQY
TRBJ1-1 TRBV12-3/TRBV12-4 ASSPRSEWGTEAF
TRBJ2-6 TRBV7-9 ASSLGASSSGANVLT
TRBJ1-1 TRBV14 ASSQELGQKEAF
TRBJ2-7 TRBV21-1 ASSKKVSGVDSYEQY
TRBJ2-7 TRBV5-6 ASSGGQLITYEQY
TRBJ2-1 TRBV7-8 ASSLSPRDRGMRSYNEQF
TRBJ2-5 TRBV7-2 ASSLRSGGQETQY
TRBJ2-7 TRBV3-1 ASSQGGRGHEQY
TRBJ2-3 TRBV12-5 ASGLVLGPAPDTQY
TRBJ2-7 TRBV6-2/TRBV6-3 ASSHWGRDHEQY
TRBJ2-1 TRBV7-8 ASSSRDSLYNEQF
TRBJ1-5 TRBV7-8 ASSPRTGYNQPQH
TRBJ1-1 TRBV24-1 ATSRTFMNTEAF